The present TCR beta chain was sequenced within a study of T-cell reconstitution after alpha-beta-depleted transplantation in children. V dropped 6 bases and J dropped 6; count of bases not matched to a gene: 15. Germline lookup yields CDR1 SQVTM and CDR2 ANQGSEA. CDR3 length equals 15 residues. This clonotype occurred many times. Unique molecular identifiers were built into the TCRbeta library. One entry per CDR3 protein, called by TCRdb with MiXCR from the PCR reads. Of some 590,000 distinct CDR3 sequences in the sample, about 10% were seen once. Sequencing used PBMCs from the stem cell graft donor, obtained from the stem cell graft. This receptor was taken from a human donor who donated a stem cell graft to a child with acute myeloid leukemia. The chain employs TRBV29-1 and TRBJ2-7; 9 bases line up with TRBD1. CDR3 DNA: TGCAGCGTCCGGAAGGTGGGACAGGGTACTTCCGAGCAGTACTTC. It is translated as CSVRKVGQGTSEQYF.